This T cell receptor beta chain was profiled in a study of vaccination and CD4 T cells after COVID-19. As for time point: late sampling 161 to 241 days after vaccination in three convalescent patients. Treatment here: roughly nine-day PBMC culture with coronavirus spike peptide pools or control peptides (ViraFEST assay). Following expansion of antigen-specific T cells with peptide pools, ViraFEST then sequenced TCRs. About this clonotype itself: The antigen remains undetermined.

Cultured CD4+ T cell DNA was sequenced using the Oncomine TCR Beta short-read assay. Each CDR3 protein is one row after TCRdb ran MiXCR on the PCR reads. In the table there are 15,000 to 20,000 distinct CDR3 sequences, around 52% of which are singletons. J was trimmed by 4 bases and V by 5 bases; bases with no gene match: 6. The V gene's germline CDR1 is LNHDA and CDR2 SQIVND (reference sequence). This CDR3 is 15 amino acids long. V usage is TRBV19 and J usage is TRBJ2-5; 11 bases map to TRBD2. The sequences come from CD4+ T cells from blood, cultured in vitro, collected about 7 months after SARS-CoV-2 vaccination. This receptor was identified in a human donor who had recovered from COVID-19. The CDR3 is CASSALAGGRETQYF. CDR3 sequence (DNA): TGTGCCAGTAGTGCTCTAGCGGGAGGACGAGAGACCCAGTACTTC. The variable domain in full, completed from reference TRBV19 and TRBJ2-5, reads DGGITQSPKYLFRKEGQNVTLSCEQNLNHDAMYWYRQDPGQGLRLIYYSQIVNDFQKGDIAEGYSVSREKKESFPLTVTSAQKNPTAFYLCASSALAGGRETQYFGPGTRLLVL.